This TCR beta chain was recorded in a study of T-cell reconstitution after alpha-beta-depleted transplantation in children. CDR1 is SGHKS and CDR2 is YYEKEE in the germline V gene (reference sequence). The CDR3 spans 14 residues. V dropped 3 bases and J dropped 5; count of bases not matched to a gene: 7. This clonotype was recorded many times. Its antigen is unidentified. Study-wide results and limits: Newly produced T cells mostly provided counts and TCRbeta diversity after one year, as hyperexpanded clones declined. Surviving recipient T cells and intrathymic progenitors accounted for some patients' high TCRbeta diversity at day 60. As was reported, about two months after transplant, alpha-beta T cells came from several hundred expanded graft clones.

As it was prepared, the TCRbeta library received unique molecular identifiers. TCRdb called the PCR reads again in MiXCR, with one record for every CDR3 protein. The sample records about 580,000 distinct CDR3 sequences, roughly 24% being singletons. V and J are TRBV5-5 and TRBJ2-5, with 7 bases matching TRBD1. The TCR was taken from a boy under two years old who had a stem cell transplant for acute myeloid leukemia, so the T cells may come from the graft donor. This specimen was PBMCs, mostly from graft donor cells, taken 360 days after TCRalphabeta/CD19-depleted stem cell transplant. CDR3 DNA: TGTGCCAGCAGCTCACAGGGGTCGCAGGAGACCCAGTACTTC. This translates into CASSSQGSQETQYF.